Each of the 23 T cell receptor beta chains below was sequenced from the same sample in a study of patients and donors after allogeneic stem cell transplantation. From the RT-PCR reads, TCRdb called clonotypes with MiXCR, one entry per CDR3 protein. Of 400,000 to 500,000 distinct CDR3 sequences listed, 16% were seen once; the top ten hold around 6.8%. The specimen was blood, either unsorted or a sorted T cell fraction (not recorded which). The origin of the receptors is a human donor who was either an allogeneic HSCT recipient or a stem cell or donor lymphocyte infusion donor (not recorded which). It is not recorded whose cells these are; they may come from a transplant donor.

In its sample, this clonotype was seen a few times. The chain carries TRBV20-1 and TRBJ2-7, with 7 bases identical to TRBD2. The junction had 16 bases not matched to a gene; V was cut back by 5 bases and J by 6 bases. Germline V lookup: CDR1 DFQATT, CDR2 SNEGSKA (reference sequence). The CDR3 length is 15 residues. The CDR3 sequence: CSAPMGGRILAEQYF. The CDR3 DNA reads as TGCAGTGCTCCCATGGGGGGGAGGATTTTGGCCGAGCAGTACTTC.

The chain employs TRBV30 and TRBJ1-2, with 7 nucleotides matching TRBD1. Trimming at V came to 3 bases and at J to 6 bases, leaving 4 bases not matched to a gene. Germline CDR1 is GTSNPN and CDR2 is SVGIG (reference sequence). This CDR3 is built from 12 residues. The CDR3 DNA reads as TGTGCCTGGAGCCTGACAGGGAATGGCTACACCTTC. Translation gives CAWSLTGNGYTF.

This clonotype has a count of ten or more. The gene calls are TRBV4-1 and TRBJ1-1; TRBD1 is a possible D gene (5 bases). V lost 0 bases and J 5 bases, leaving 10 bases between the germline ends. The germline V gene encodes CDR1 MGHRA and CDR2 YSYEKL. The CDR3 has 14 amino acids. This CDR3 is CASSQEGVRTEAFF. As DNA, the CDR3 is TGCGCCAGCAGCCAAGAGGGGGTTAGGACTGAAGCTTTCTTT.

The rearrangement uses TRBV5-6 and TRBJ1-1; D uncertain. Germline CDR1 and CDR2: SGHDT and YYEEEE. V was cut by 0 bases and J by 1 base, with 13 bases left in between. The CDR3 consists of 16 residues. The CDR3 spells CASSLGFPGPNTEAFF. CDR3 bases: TGTGCCAGCAGCTTGGGGTTTCCGGGCCCGAACACTGAAGCTTTCTTT.

This clonotype was seen more than once but under ten times. V is TRBV20-1 and J is TRBJ2-3; TRBD1 might be the D (6 bases). V lost 2 bases to trimming and J lost 4 bases, with 10 bases between them. The CDR3 loop spans 13 amino acids. Per the germline V gene, CDR1 is DFQATT and CDR2 is SNEGSKA (reference sequence). The CDR3 here is CSARQGSPDTQYF. In DNA form, the CDR3 reads TGCAGTGCTAGACAGGGGAGCCCAGATACGCAGTATTTT.

The chain couples TRBV5-1 to TRBJ1-1; 9 bases are a match to TRBD1. CDR3 length: 17 amino acids. CDR1 is SGHRS and CDR2 is YFSETQ in the germline V gene. Losses at the gene ends were 3 bases for V and 2 bases for J; bases not matched to a gene: 11. The CDR3 region has the DNA TGCGCCAGCAGCTCCCTAGGGACAGGGACGGTAAACACTGAAGCTTTCTTT. As protein: CASSSLGTGTVNTEAFF.

This clonotype was observed many times. V is TRBV5-1 and J is TRBJ2-2; no definite D call. Germline CDR1 reads SGHRS; CDR2 reads YFSETQ. This CDR3 region has 14 residues. V gave up 0 bases and J gave up 1 base, with 4 bases separating them. The CDR3 coding sequence is TGCGCCAGCAGCTTGGCAGTGAACACCGGGGAGCTGTTTTTT. Amino acids: CASSLAVNTGELFF.

This clonotype appeared many times. The gene calls are TRBV7-9 and TRBJ2-3; maybe TRBD1 (6 bases). The CDR3 consists of 17 residues. Trimming left V 0 bases short and J 4 bases short, with 17 bases between. Germline loops: CDR1 SEHNR, CDR2 FQNEAQ (reference sequence). The CDR3 is CASSLAHGQFGPDTQYF. The CDR3 DNA reads TGTGCCAGCAGCTTAGCTCACGGACAGTTTGGTCCAGATACGCAGTATTTT.

This clonotype has a handful of counts. This chain connects TRBV30 to TRBJ2-5, with 7 bases aligning to TRBD2. The V gene's germline CDR1 is GTSNPN and CDR2 SVGIG (reference sequence). Trimming cost V 2 bases and J 5 bases; bases outside gene matches: 2. This CDR3 spans 12 amino acids. The chain's CDR3 is CAWSLGGETQYF. The CDR3 DNA sequence: TGTGCCTGGAGTCTGGGGGGGGAGACCCAGTACTTC.

The V and J genes are TRBV6-5 and TRBJ2-3, with D possibly matching TRBD2 (5 bases). The CDR3 is 15 amino acids. Trimming shortened V by 3 bases and J by 0 bases, and 10 bases separated the two germline ends. Per the germline V gene, CDR1 is MNHEY and CDR2 is SVGAGI. The CDR3 nucleotides are TGTGCCAGCAGTTATAGGACGGGAAGCACAGATACGCAGTATTTT. It codes for CASSYRTGSTDTQYF.

In its sample, this clonotype was seen many times. This chain uses TRBV5-6 with TRBJ2-5; TRBD2 is a possible D gene (5 bases). V shed 4 bases and J shed 3 bases, with 19 bases lying between them. CDR3 length: 16 residues. Per germline, CDR1 SGHDT and CDR2 YYEEEE. The CDR3 DNA reads as TGTGCCAGCAGCCGAGGACTCAAATCTAAGGAAGAGACCCAGTACTTC. Amino acid sequence: CASSRGLKSKEETQYF.

V gene TRBV4-1 combines with J gene TRBJ1-1; tentatively, D is TRBD1 (5 bases). The CDR3 spans 13 residues. The V end lost 3 bases, the J end lost 7 bases, and 12 bases lay between the germline ends. Germline V gene sequence: CDR1 MGHRA, CDR2 YSYEKL. The CDR3 sequence is CASSHPRADEAFF. The CDR3 DNA is TGCGCCAGCAGCCACCCCAGGGCGGATGAAGCTTTCTTT.

This clonotype has more than one count but fewer than ten. The rearrangement uses TRBV28 and TRBJ2-1; 8 positions match TRBD2. Trimming cost V 6 bases and J 3 bases; bases outside gene matches: 10. The germline CDR1 and CDR2 sequences are MDHEN and SYDVKM. The CDR3 contains 16 residues. The CDR3 nucleotides read TGTGCCAGCAGAAACCTCGGGGGGGCCGACTACAATGAGCAGTTCTTC. It yields the protein CASRNLGGADYNEQFF.

This clonotype has a handful of counts. J is TRBJ2-7 and V is TRBV9, with 7 bases aligning to TRBD1. Germline assignment: CDR1 SGDLS and CDR2 YYNGEE. The CDR3 is made up of 15 amino acids. J gave up 5 bases and V 0 bases, and 8 bases lay outside the gene matches. The CDR3 region is CASSVGTGQGDEQYF. CDR3 nucleotides: TGTGCCAGCAGCGTAGGGACAGGTCAGGGTGACGAGCAGTACTTC.

This clonotype was counted at least ten times. This chain links TRBV20-1 with TRBJ1-4; D perhaps matches TRBD1 (5 bases). The CDR3 has 14 amino acids. Trimming took off 3 bases at V and 0 bases at J, with 8 bases between the two ends. The V gene's germline CDR1 is DFQATT and CDR2 SNEGSKA (reference sequence). The CDR3 reads CSASRGTTNEKLFF. The CDR3 coding sequence is TGCAGTGCTAGTCGGGGGACAACTAATGAAAAACTGTTTTTT.

This clonotype came up many times. The chain links TRBV20-1 to TRBJ1-5; a possible D gene is TRBD1 (5 bases). V was trimmed by 4 bases and J by 2 bases, leaving 12 bases between them. The germline gives CDR1 DFQATT, CDR2 SNEGSKA (reference sequence). The CDR3 length is 14 residues. This chain's CDR3 is CSAIVSGRNQPQHF. In DNA, the CDR3 is TGCAGTGCTATTGTTTCGGGGCGCAATCAGCCCCAGCATTTT.

This clonotype appeared a few times. V is TRBV11-2 and J is TRBJ2-1; 8 nucleotides line up with TRBD2. Germline-derived CDR1 and CDR2 are SGHAT and FQNNGV. Germline trimming cut 5 bases from V and 0 bases from J; bases unmatched to any gene: 6. The CDR3 has 16 residues. CDR3 region: CASSPIAGPSYNEQFF. CDR3 in DNA: TGTGCCAGCAGCCCCATAGCGGGGCCCTCCTACAATGAGCAGTTCTTC.

This clonotype turned up a few times. The chain joins TRBV5-1 to TRBJ1-3; 9 bases line up with TRBD1. Germline V gene sequence: CDR1 SGHRS, CDR2 YFSETQ. V shed 0 bases, J shed 1 base, and the junction held 8 bases outside the gene matches. CDR3 size: 18 residues. DNA for the CDR3: TGCGCCAGCAGCTTGGAGGACAGGGGAAGAGCTTCTGGAAACACCATATATTTT. Translation: CASSLEDRGRASGNTIYF. The full variable domain, completed using reference TRBV5-1 and TRBJ1-3, is KAGVTQTPRYLIKTRGQQVTLSCSPISGHRSVSWYQQTPGQGLQFLFEYFSETQRNKGNFPGRFSGRQFSNSRSEMNVSTLELGDSALYLCASSLEDRGRASGNTIYFGEGSWLTVV.

A remark on this clonotype: Given a much more abundant clone one base away, this may be a read error. This chain uses TRBV12-3 or TRBV12-4 with TRBJ2-7; D ambiguous. There are 14 residues in the CDR3. Deletions cut 0 bases from V and 8 bases from J, with 14 bases between. The CDR3 DNA reads as TGTGCCAGCAGTTTAGCGCGCACTCCGTACAAGCAGTACTTC. Translated, it gives CASSLARTPYKQYF.

This clonotype was counted many times. V usage is TRBV12-3 or TRBV12-4 and J usage is TRBJ2-4; either TRBD1 or TRBD2 may fit D (5 bases each). V was shortened by 3 bases and J by 1 base, with 10 bases between the two germline ends. The CDR3 is 15 residues long. The CDR3 DNA is TGTGCCAGCAGTTTGTCCGGGGCTGCCAAAAACATTCAGTACTTC. This sequence encodes CASSLSGAAKNIQYF.

V and J are TRBV6-5 and TRBJ2-1; the D gene is possibly TRBD2 (5 bases). V dropped 0 bases and J dropped 16 bases, with 13 bases sitting between them. The CDR3 loop spans 12 amino acids. CDR1 and CDR2 (germline): MNHEY, SVGAGI. CDR3 loop: CASSYSGISQFF. The CDR3 DNA is TGTGCCAGCAGTTACTCCGGGATCTCACAATTCTTC.

This clonotype was counted ten times or more. The V gene is TRBV11-2, the J gene TRBJ2-7, with D unresolved. Trimming removed 1 base at V and 3 bases at J, with 13 bases between. CDR1 and CDR2 (germline): SGHAT, FQNNGV. The CDR3 spans 15 residues. DNA of the CDR3: TGTGCCAGCAGCTTAGGGCTTCTTCGGAACTACGAGCAGTACTTC. It codes for CASSLGLLRNYEQYF.

This clonotype came up many times. V usage is TRBV2 and J usage is TRBJ2-2; D is undetermined. Germline assignment: CDR1 SNHLY and CDR2 FYNNEI. The V end lost 1 base, the J end lost 0 bases, and 9 bases lay between the germline ends. CDR3 size: 16 residues. This CDR3 is CASSEGAAANTGELFF. The CDR3 DNA follows: TGTGCCAGCAGTGAAGGGGCAGCTGCGAACACCGGGGAGCTGTTTTTT.